Listed here are 17 T cell receptor beta chains from one sample, sequenced in a study of T cells after yellow fever vaccination. MiXCR was run by TCRdb on the 5' RACE reads, yielding one entry per CDR3 protein. The sample contains around 65,000 distinct CDR3 sequences, 5.9% of which appear only once. This specimen was CD4+ T cells sorted from PBMCs, taken approximately 16 days after the first yellow fever vaccination. The receptors come from a man between 18 and 35 years old who received the YFV17D yellow fever vaccine.

This clonotype has at least ten counts. V is TRBV7-2 and J is TRBJ1-1, with 7 bases aligning to TRBD1. The V gene end was trimmed by 5 bases and the J gene end by 3 bases; junction bases not matched to a gene: 6. CDR1 is SGHTA and CDR2 is FQGNSA in the germline V gene. This CDR3 is 14 amino acids long. CDR3: CASSVPGQYTEAFF. CDR3 bases: TGTGCCAGCAGCGTACCGGGACAGTACACTGAAGCTTTCTTT.

The sample holds many counts of this clonotype. The V gene is TRBV19, the J gene TRBJ1-1, with D unresolved. CDR1 and CDR2 from the germline V gene are LNHDA and SQIVND (reference sequence). V gave up 1 base and J gave up 10 bases, with 22 bases separating them. The CDR3 is 16 residues long. CDR3 DNA sequence: TGTGCCAGTAGTATAGGATTGGGATCGCGGGTTAAGAGAGCTTTCTTT. It codes for CASSIGLGSRVKRAFF.

This clonotype was seen at least ten times. The chain links TRBV7-3 to TRBJ2-3; 7 bases map to TRBD1. Germline V gives CDR1 SGHTA, CDR2 FQGTGA. This CDR3 spans 15 amino acids. Trimming took 4 bases from V and 2 from J; bases not matched to a gene: 6. CDR3 coding DNA: TGTGCCAGCAGCTCGAACAGGGGTGCCACAGATACGCAGTATTTT. Encoded protein: CASSSNRGATDTQYF.

This clonotype was counted ten times or more. This chain joins TRBV11-2 and TRBJ1-1; D may be TRBD1 (5 bases). The ends were cut back, 8 bases at V and 4 bases at J, with 11 bases in the middle. The CDR3 runs to 12 residues. CDR1 and CDR2 from the germline V gene are SGHAT and FQNNGV. The CDR3: CASRGGGTEAFF. CDR3 nucleotide sequence: TGTGCCAGCCGGGGGGGTGGCACTGAAGCTTTCTTT.

This clonotype was seen many times. This chain links TRBV7-2 with TRBJ2-7; 7 positions match TRBD1. J was trimmed by 0 bases and V by 6 bases; bases with no gene match: 11. Germline V lookup: CDR1 SGHTA, CDR2 FQGNSA. There are 16 residues in the CDR3. The CDR3: CASSITGTVLSYEQYF. The CDR3 nucleotides are TGTGCCAGCAGTATCACCGGGACAGTCCTCTCCTACGAGCAGTACTTC.

This clonotype appeared many times. CDR3 sequence (DNA): TGTGCCAGCAGCTTCGAGGGGGCGGGAGATACGCAGTATTTT. Translated: CASSFEGAGDTQYF. The gene calls are TRBV5-4 and TRBJ2-3, with 7 bases matching TRBD1. V shed 2 bases and J 5 bases; nucleotides not matched to a gene: 5. The germline V gene has CDR1 SGHNT and CDR2 YYREEE (reference sequence). The CDR3 consists of 14 residues.

This clonotype was counted at least ten times. The J gene is TRBJ1-2, the V gene TRBV7-2; D is unresolved. CDR3 length: 13 amino acids. Trimming pared 5 bases from V and 2 bases from J, leaving 9 bases between. Germline CDR1 is SGHTA and CDR2 is FQGNSA. The CDR3 sequence is CASSENVNYGYTF. In DNA, the CDR3 is TGTGCCAGCAGCGAAAACGTAAACTATGGCTACACCTTC. The complete variable domain, with remaining parts taken from reference TRBV7-2 and TRBJ1-2, reads GAGVSQSPSNKVTEKGKDVELRCDPISGHTALYWYRQSLGQGLEFLIYFQGNSAPDKSGLPSDRFSAERTGGSVSTLTIQRTQQEDSAVYLCASSENVNYGYTFGSGTRLTVV.

The sample holds many counts of this clonotype. The chain has TRBV2 and TRBJ1-1; D gene unclear. The CDR3 is made up of 14 amino acids. The V end lost 7 bases, the J end lost 4 bases, and 16 bases lay between the germline ends. CDR1 and CDR2 from the germline V gene are SNHLY and FYNNEI. The CDR3 reads CASTPGWSGTEAFF. In DNA, the CDR3 is TGTGCCAGCACCCCGGGGTGGAGTGGCACTGAAGCTTTCTTT.

This clonotype was counted ten times or more. This sequence joins TRBV7-2 and TRBJ1-1; D gene uncertain. Germline V gene lookup returns CDR1 SGHTA and CDR2 FQGNSA. Trimming pared 2 bases from V and 11 bases from J, leaving 12 bases between. This CDR3 region has 12 residues. This chain's CDR3 is CASSLSFGPAFF. The CDR3 bases are TGTGCCAGCAGCTTATCATTTGGGCCGGCTTTCTTT.

This clonotype occurred many times. The chain has TRBV24-1 and TRBJ2-6, with TRBD2 matching 7 bases. The CDR3 consists of 16 residues. The junction had 4 bases not matched to a gene; V was cut back by 2 bases and J by 4 bases. Germline values: CDR1 KGHDR, CDR2 SFDVKD. CDR3 bases: TGTGCCACCAGTGATTCCGGGGGGTTCGGGGCCAACGTCCTGACTTTC. Translating gives CATSDSGGFGANVLTF.

Concerning this clonotype: A read error is possible here, since a much larger clone lies one base away. The chain couples TRBV6-2 or TRBV6-3 to TRBJ1-4, with D perhaps TRBD1 (6 bases). The V gene's germline CDR1 is MNHEY and CDR2 SVGEGT. The CDR3 has 16 amino acids. CDR3 in amino acids: CDSSYDETGANEKLFF. As DNA, the CDR3 is TGTGACAGCAGTTACGACGAGACAGGAGCTAATGAAAAACTGTTTTTT.

This clonotype was detected many times. V gene TRBV5-6 combines with J gene TRBJ2-3, with TRBD1 matching over 9 bases. Per the germline V gene, CDR1 is SGHDT and CDR2 is YYEEEE. The CDR3 is 16 residues long. Trimming removed 4 bases from V and 6 bases from J; junction bases left unmatched: 12. The DNA for the CDR3 is TGTGCCAGCAGCCCCCTCGGACAGGGGACAGACGATACGCAGTATTTT. This sequence encodes CASSPLGQGTDDTQYF.

This clonotype was observed many times. The chain joins TRBV7-8 to TRBJ2-7, with D perhaps matching TRBD1 (6 bases). Between the trimmed V and J ends, which lost 1 base and 3 bases, there was a span of 10 bases. This CDR3 is 14 amino acids long. CDR1 is SGHVS and CDR2 is FQNEAQ in the germline V gene. DNA for the CDR3: TGTGCCAGCAGCTTAGAGGTACAGGGCTACGAGCAGTACGTC. Translation: CASSLEVQGYEQYV.

Many counts were recorded for this clonotype. The chain links TRBV19 to TRBJ2-1; 7 bases line up with TRBD1. Trimming cost V 5 bases and J 16 bases; bases outside gene matches: 11. CDR3 length: 12 residues. Per the germline V gene, CDR1 is LNHDA and CDR2 is SQIVND (reference sequence). The CDR3 region is CASSLNRGAVFF. For the CDR3, the DNA is TGTGCCAGTAGTCTAAACAGGGGCGCCGTCTTCTTC. Supplemented by reference TRBV19 and TRBJ2-1, the full variable domain reads DGGITQSPKYLFRKEGQNVTLSCEQNLNHDAMYWYRQDPGQGLRLIYYSQIVNDFQKGDIAEGYSVSREKKESFPLTVTSAQKNPTAFYLCASSLNRGAVFFGPGTRLTVL.

A single count supports this clonotype. It may be a read error: a sequence one base away is much more abundant. This rearrangement joins TRBV3-1 to TRBJ1-5, with D possibly matching TRBD1 (6 bases). Germline CDR1 reads LGHDT; CDR2 reads YNNKEL (reference sequence). The CDR3 length is 14 residues. The CDR3 protein is CACSPGGGRQPQHF. As DNA, the CDR3 is TGTGCCTGCAGCCCTGGAGGGGGGAGGCAGCCCCAGCATTTT.

This clonotype was counted at least ten times. This chain connects TRBV12-3 or TRBV12-4 to TRBJ1-6, with TRBD1 as a possible D gene (5 bases). The V and J ends lost 7 bases and 6 bases respectively, with 16 bases between them. The CDR3 extends over 15 amino acids. The CDR3 loop is CASKRREVFNSPLHF. The CDR3, as DNA: TGTGCCAGCAAACGCAGGGAAGTGTTTAATTCACCCCTCCACTTT.

This clonotype was detected many times. The chain recombines TRBV4-3 with TRBJ1-4; 8 bases map to TRBD1. This CDR3 is built from 18 residues. The V gene end was trimmed by 0 bases and the J gene end by 6 bases; junction bases not matched to a gene: 12. CDR1 and CDR2 from the germline V gene are LGHNA and YSLEER. Here the CDR3 reads CASSQDLRSGRGHEKLFF. CDR3 nucleotide sequence: TGCGCCAGCAGCCAAGATCTTCGGTCAGGCAGGGGGCATGAAAAACTGTTTTTT.